These T cell receptor beta chains were read from a single sample in a study of CXCR3-negative and CXCR3-positive naive CD8 T cells. TCRdb re-called the 5' RACE reads; one entry per CDR3 protein, DNA not given. Its table records around 160,000 distinct CDR3 sequences. The sequencing sample was made of naive CXCR3+ CD8+ T cells from blood. These TCRs come from a human donor in good health. Some clones in this sample may be carry-over from other donors' samples. The CDR3 runs from the conserved cysteine through the conserved F or W. Fields, in order: J gene, V gene, CDR3 protein.

J: TRBJ2-4
V: TRBV7-3
CDR3: CASSLYPGSKNIQYF

J: TRBJ1-1
V: TRBV7-9
CDR3: CAGPDPNTEAFF

J: TRBJ2-3
V: TRBV20-1
CDR3: CSIYTSTLADTQYF

J: TRBJ2-7
V: TRBV7-9
CDR3: CASSPTVTYEQYF

J: TRBJ2-3
V: TRBV29-1
CDR3: CSVGIDGGTDTQYF

J: TRBJ2-7
V: TRBV12-3/TRBV12-4
CDR3: CASSPPVGQTYEQYF

J: TRBJ2-7
V: TRBV7-9
CDR3: CASSFGTSGFYEQYF

J: TRBJ2-1
V: TRBV7-2
CDR3: CASSIGLAGPGEQFF

J: TRBJ2-5
V: TRBV29-1
CDR3: CSVEGGRRLEETQYF

J: TRBJ2-2
V: TRBV29-1
CDR3: CSARLWTGELFF

J: TRBJ2-7
V: TRBV29-1
CDR3: CSVFSRIDRGYEQYF

J: TRBJ1-4
V: TRBV2
CDR3: CAGEDRGKNEKLFF

J: TRBJ2-7
V: TRBV20-1
CDR3: CSARGGNSGNPYEQYF

J: TRBJ1-2
V: TRBV29-1
CDR3: CSVEDQRGFRANYGYTF

J: TRBJ2-1
V: TRBV29-1
CDR3: CSVEVLAGGPGVNEQFF

J: TRBJ2-4
V: TRBV7-9
CDR3: CASSSHDRGDIQYF

J: TRBJ2-7
V: TRBV12-3/TRBV12-4
CDR3: CASSLTGTYEQYF

J: TRBJ2-1
V: TRBV6-6
CDR3: CASSYSAGINEQFF

J: TRBJ2-7
V: TRBV29-1
CDR3: CSVGWGEGYEQYF

J: TRBJ2-5
V: TRBV5-5
CDR3: CASSLGQGALMTQYF

J: TRBJ2-7
V: TRBV5-4
CDR3: CASSPDRVEQYF

J: TRBJ2-7
V: TRBV28
CDR3: CASSLMGGSYEQYF

J: TRBJ2-7
V: TRBV12-3/TRBV12-4
CDR3: CASSLGSDLYEQYF

J: TRBJ2-1
V: TRBV29-1
CDR3: CSVAGTSGGANYNEQFF

J: TRBJ2-7
V: TRBV30
CDR3: CALLVTGDLYEQYF

J: TRBJ2-7
V: TRBV7-2
CDR3: CASSLGGAYSYEQYF

J: TRBJ2-1
V: TRBV12-3/TRBV12-4
CDR3: CASSFSRGEQFF

J: TRBJ1-1
V: TRBV11-2
CDR3: CASSHRSVGMNTEAFF

J: TRBJ2-3
V: TRBV29-1
CDR3: CSVGGAHSTDTQYF

J: TRBJ2-3
V: TRBV5-1
CDR3: CASSAANYLAGAADTQYF

J: TRBJ2-3
V: TRBV27
CDR3: CASSSHLGTDTQYF

J: TRBJ2-1
V: TRBV7-9
CDR3: CASSLPFQGMGYNEQFF

J: TRBJ2-4
V: TRBV28
CDR3: CASSPPRDIENIQYF

J: TRBJ1-5
V: TRBV28
CDR3: CASSFSAGYQPQHF

J: TRBJ2-7
V: TRBV14
CDR3: CASSQESVPDGYEQYF

J: TRBJ2-3
V: TRBV6-6
CDR3: CASSYRRGTDTQYF

J: TRBJ2-7
V: TRBV4-1
CDR3: CASSQDTGTGPYEQYF

J: TRBJ2-7
V: TRBV29-1
CDR3: CSVGLAGTYEQYF

J: TRBJ2-1
V: TRBV4-1
CDR3: CASSHTRNEQFF

J: TRBJ2-7
V: TRBV29-1
CDR3: CSVEDPGTGIYEQYF

J: TRBJ1-2
V: TRBV4-3
CDR3: CASSTGSHYGYTF

J: TRBJ2-1
V: TRBV13
CDR3: CASSFPSGIHNEQFF

J: TRBJ2-7
V: TRBV6-2/TRBV6-3
CDR3: CASEEADGSSYEQYF

J: TRBJ2-7
V: TRBV20-1
CDR3: CSAREQSDSYEQYF

J: TRBJ2-2
V: TRBV28
CDR3: CASSFDRGQLVGGELFF